Listed here is a single TCR beta chain. Antigen unknown. Assay used: immunoSEQ multiplex PCR; TCRdb lists only in-frame clones, some missing. The sample yields 44,000 or so clones, about 89% seen once. The data derive from a study of neoadjuvant nivolumab and ipilimumab in lung cancer. Study results and limitations: A small number of samples were TCR sequenced.

Germline-derived CDR1 and CDR2 are SQVTM and ANQGSEA. With 4 bases removed from V and 1 base from J, the gap between germline ends came to 4 bases. CDR3 size: 11 residues. The J gene is TRBJ1-1, the V gene TRBV29-1; D is unclear. This specimen consisted of blood, obtained before neoadjuvant nivolumab, alone or with ipilimumab. The clonotype was recovered from an adult with non-small cell lung cancer. Some clones in this sample may be carry-over from other donors' samples. CDR3 DNA sequence: TGCAGCGTTGCGGAGAACACTGAAGCTTTCTTT. It specifies CSVAENTEAFF.